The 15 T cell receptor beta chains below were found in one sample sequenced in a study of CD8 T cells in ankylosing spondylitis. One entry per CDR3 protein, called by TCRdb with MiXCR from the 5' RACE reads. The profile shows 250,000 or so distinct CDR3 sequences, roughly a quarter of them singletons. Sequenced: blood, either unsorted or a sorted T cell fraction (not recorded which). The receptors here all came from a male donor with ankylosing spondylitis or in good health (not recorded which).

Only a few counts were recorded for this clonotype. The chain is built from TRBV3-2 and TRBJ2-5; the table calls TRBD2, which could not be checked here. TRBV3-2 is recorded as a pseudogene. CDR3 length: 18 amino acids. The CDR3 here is CAFSFLGLAGAYQETQYF. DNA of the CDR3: TGTGCCTTCAGTTTTCTGGGACTAGCGGGGGCGTACCAAGAGACCCAGTACTTC.

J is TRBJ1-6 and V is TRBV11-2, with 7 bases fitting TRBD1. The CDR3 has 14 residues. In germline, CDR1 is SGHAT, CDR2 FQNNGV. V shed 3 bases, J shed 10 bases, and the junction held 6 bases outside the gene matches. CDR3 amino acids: CASSFDRVGSPLHF. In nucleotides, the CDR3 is TGTGCCAGCAGCTTTGACAGGGTTGGGTCACCCCTCCACTTT.

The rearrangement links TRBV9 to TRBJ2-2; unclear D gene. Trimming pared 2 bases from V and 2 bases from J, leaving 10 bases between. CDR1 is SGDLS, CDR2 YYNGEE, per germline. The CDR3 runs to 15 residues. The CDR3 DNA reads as TGTGCCAGCAGCGTTTTTACAACCAACACCGGGGAGCTGTTTTTT. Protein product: CASSVFTTNTGELFF. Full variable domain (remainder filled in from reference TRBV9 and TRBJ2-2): DSGVTQTPKHLITATGQRVTLRCSPRSGDLSVYWYQQSLDQGLQFLIQYYNGEERAKGNILERFSAQQFPDLHSELNLSSLELGDSALYFCASSVFTTNTGELFFGEGSRLTVL.

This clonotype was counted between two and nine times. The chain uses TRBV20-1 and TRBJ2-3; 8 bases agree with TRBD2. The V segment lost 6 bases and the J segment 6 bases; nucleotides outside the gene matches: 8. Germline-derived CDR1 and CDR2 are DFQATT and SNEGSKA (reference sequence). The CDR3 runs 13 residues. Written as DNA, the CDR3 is TGCAGTGCGGCAGCGGGGGTCCCGGATACGCAGTATTTT. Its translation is CSAAAGVPDTQYF.

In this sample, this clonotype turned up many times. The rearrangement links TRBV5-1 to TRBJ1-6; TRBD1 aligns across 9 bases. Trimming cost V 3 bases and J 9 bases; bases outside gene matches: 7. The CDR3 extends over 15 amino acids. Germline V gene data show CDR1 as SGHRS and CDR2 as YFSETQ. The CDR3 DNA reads TGCGCCAGCAGCTCATCGGGACAGGGCGGTTCACCCCTCCACTTT. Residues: CASSSSGQGGSPLHF.

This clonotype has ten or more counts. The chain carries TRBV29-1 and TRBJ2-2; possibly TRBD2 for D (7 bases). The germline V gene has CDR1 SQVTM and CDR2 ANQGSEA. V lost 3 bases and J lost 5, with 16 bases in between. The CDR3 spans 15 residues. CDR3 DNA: TGCAGCGTTGAGGGAGGGGGGCTCGGGACCGGGGAGCTGTTTTTT. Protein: CSVEGGGLGTGELFF.

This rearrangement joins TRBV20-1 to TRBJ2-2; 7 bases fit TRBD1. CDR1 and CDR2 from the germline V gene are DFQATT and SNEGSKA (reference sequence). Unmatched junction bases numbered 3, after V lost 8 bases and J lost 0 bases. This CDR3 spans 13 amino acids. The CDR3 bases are TGCAGTTCGGGACAGACGAACACCGGGGAGCTGTTTTTT. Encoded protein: CSSGQTNTGELFF.

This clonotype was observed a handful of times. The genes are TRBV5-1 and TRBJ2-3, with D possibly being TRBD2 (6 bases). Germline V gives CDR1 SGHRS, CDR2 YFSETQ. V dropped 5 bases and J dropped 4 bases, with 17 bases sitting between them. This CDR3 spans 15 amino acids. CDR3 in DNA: TGCGCCAGCAGGCCTTCGACTGGACTACCAGATACGCAGTATTTT. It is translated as CASRPSTGLPDTQYF.

CDR3 bases: TGTGCCAGCAGTCAAGGGCGTAGGTCCTACGAGCAGTACTTC. Translated: CASSQGRRSYEQYF. V usage is TRBV12-3 or TRBV12-4 and J usage is TRBJ2-7; D is undetermined. V lost 5 bases and J lost 1, with 12 bases in between. The CDR3 has 14 residues.

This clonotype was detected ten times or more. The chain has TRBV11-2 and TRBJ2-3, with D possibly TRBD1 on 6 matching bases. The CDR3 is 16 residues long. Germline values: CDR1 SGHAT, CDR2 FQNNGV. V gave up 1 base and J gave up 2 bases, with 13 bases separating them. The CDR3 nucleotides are TGTGCCAGCAGCTTAGTGACAGGTCTTCACACAGATACGCAGTATTTT. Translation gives CASSLVTGLHTDTQYF.

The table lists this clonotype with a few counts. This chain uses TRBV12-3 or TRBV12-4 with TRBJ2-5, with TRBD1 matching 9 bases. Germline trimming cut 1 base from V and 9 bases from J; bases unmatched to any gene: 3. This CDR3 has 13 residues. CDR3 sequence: CASSLGTGVSQYF. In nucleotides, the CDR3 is TGTGCCAGCAGTTTAGGGACAGGGGTGTCCCAGTACTTC.

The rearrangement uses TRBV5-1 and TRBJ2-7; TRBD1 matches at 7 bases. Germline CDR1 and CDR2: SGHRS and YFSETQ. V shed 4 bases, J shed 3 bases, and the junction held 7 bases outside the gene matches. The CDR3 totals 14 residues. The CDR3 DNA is TGCGCCAGCAGCCGAGGGGGCAGGAACTACGAGCAGTACTTC. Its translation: CASSRGGRNYEQYF.

This chain's CDR3 is CASSFSPAGGQETQYF. The CDR3 DNA reads as TGCGCCAGCAGCTTTTCTCCAGCGGGGGGACAAGAGACCCAGTACTTC. The chain joins TRBV5-1 to TRBJ2-5; TRBD2 matches 9 bases. Trimming took 2 bases from V and 2 from J; bases not matched to a gene: 7. This CDR3 is built from 16 residues. The germline V gene encodes CDR1 SGHRS and CDR2 YFSETQ.

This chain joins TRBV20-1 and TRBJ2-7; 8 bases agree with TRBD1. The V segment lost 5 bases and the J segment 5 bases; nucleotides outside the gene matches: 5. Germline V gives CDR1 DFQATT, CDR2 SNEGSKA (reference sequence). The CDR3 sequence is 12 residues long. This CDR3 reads CSAAGQGDEQYF. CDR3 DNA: TGCAGTGCTGCTGGACAGGGAGACGAGCAGTACTTC.

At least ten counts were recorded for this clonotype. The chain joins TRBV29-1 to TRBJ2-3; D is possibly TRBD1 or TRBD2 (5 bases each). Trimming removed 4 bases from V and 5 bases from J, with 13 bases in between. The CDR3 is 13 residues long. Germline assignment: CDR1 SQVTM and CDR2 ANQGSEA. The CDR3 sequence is CSVAKGTVDTQYF. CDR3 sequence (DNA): TGCAGCGTTGCAAAGGGGACCGTAGATACGCAGTATTTT.